Listed below are T cell receptor beta chains from one sample, sequenced in a study of identical twins. TCRdb itself ran the 5' RACE reads through MiXCR, one entry per CDR3 protein. The sample yields 120,000 to 150,000 distinct CDR3 sequences, under 4.5% seen once. Sequences were obtained from memory T cells sorted from blood. Receptors were obtained from a young man in good health. Both conserved end residues are part of each CDR3. Fields, in order: D gene, clone size, J gene, V gene, CDR3 protein, CDR3 DNA. D genes are given only for firm matches. Clone size is shown for a subset of rows, as once, few, many or a class of expanded clone.

NA | many | TRBJ2-1 | TRBV5-1 | CASSSSTSGNEQFF | NA
NA | many | TRBJ2-2 | TRBV24-1 | CATSEAGNTGELFF | TGTGCCACCAGTGAGGCAGGAAACACCGGGGAGCTGTTTTTT
TRBD2 | NA | TRBJ2-1 | TRBV7-2 | CASSPTGTSYNEQFF | TGTGCCAGCAGCCCGACCGGGACTAGCTACAATGAGCAGTTCTTC
TRBD2 | few | TRBJ2-5 | TRBV11-2 | CASSLVAGGTQYF | TGTGCCAGCAGCTTAGTGGCGGGAGGGACCCAGTACTTC
NA | many | TRBJ2-1 | TRBV9 | CASSVVPLDQGGEQFF | TGTGCCAGCAGCGTAGTCCCCTTGGACCAGGGGGGAGAGCAGTTCTTC
NA | NA | TRBJ1-5 | TRBV7-2 | CASSLGGSHPQHF | TGTGCCAGCAGCTTAGGAGGGAGTCATCCCCAGCATTTT
TRBD2 | many | TRBJ2-2 | TRBV2 | CASGGRANTGELFF | TGTGCCAGCGGCGGGAGGGCGAACACCGGGGAGCTGTTTTTT
TRBD2 | many | TRBJ2-1 | TRBV6-1 | CASSVLVSTSGRYNEQFF | TGTGCCAGCAGTGTTCTCGTTTCGACTAGCGGGCGGTACAATGAGCAGTTCTTC
TRBD2 | many | TRBJ2-1 | TRBV7-9 | CASSISSGGIGQFF | TGTGCCAGCAGCATTTCAAGCGGGGGGATAGGGCAGTTCTTC
NA | NA | TRBJ1-5 | TRBV19 | CASRRRFYSNQPQHF | TGTGCCAGTAGACGAAGGTTTTATAGCAACCAGCCCCAGCATTTT
NA | few | TRBJ2-6 | TRBV5-1 | CASSDTGTGANVLTF | TGCGCCAGCAGCGATACAGGGACTGGGGCCAACGTCCTGACTTTC
NA | many | TRBJ2-5 | TRBV20-1 | CSGADETQYF | TGTTCTGGGGCGGATGAGACCCAGTACTTC
TRBD2 | NA | TRBJ2-1 | TRBV7-2 | CASGALAGSYNEQFF | TGTGCCAGCGGAGCCCTAGCGGGATCCTACAATGAGCAGTTCTTC
NA | many | TRBJ2-5 | TRBV12-3/TRBV12-4 | CASSLQGPGGETQYF | TGTGCCAGCAGTTTACAGGGGCCTGGGGGAGAGACCCAGTACTTC
TRBD1 | many | TRBJ1-2 | TRBV20-1 | CSARDRQGAGYTF | TGCAGTGCTAGGGATAGACAGGGGGCTGGCTACACCTTC
NA | many | TRBJ2-1 | TRBV11-2 | CASRVTYGNEQFF | TGTGCCAGCAGGGTAACATATGGCAATGAGCAGTTCTTC
TRBD2 | many | TRBJ2-1 | TRBV4-1 | CASSQVGGTSGSVQFF | TGCGCCAGCAGCCAAGTTGGGGGGACTAGCGGGAGTGTGCAGTTCTTC
NA | many | TRBJ2-1 | TRBV7-3 | CASSLNGSTFRDEQFF | TGTGCCAGCAGCTTAAACGGCAGCACATTTCGGGATGAGCAGTTCTTC
NA | many | TRBJ2-2 | TRBV27 | CASSARGLGTGELFF | TGTGCCAGCAGTGCCAGGGGTTTGGGCACCGGGGAGCTGTTTTTT
TRBD2 | many | TRBJ2-1 | TRBV5-1 | CASSPGLADNEQFF | TGCGCCAGCAGCCCAGGACTAGCGGACAATGAGCAGTTCTTC
NA | many | TRBJ1-1 | TRBV5-1 | CASSLEDSFEAFF | TGCGCCAGCAGCTTGGAGGACAGCTTTGAAGCTTTCTTT
NA | many | TRBJ2-2 | TRBV3-1 | CASSQERLMNTGELFF | TGTGCCAGCAGCCAAGAGCGGCTTATGAACACCGGGGAGCTGTTTTTT
TRBD2 | many | TRBJ2-5 | TRBV4-1 | CASSGPPAGDQETQYF | TGCGCCAGCAGTGGGCCTCCGGCGGGGGACCAAGAGACCCAGTACTTC
NA | many | TRBJ1-3 | TRBV27 | CASRENSGNTIYF | TGTGCCAGCAGGGAGAACTCTGGAAACACCATATATTTT
TRBD2 | many | TRBJ2-3 | TRBV5-1 | CASSSRASGVNTDTQYF | TGCGCCAGCAGCTCACGGGCTAGCGGGGTCAACACAGATACGCAGTATTTT
NA | many | TRBJ2-5 | TRBV29-1 | CSVEDWSGARETQYF | TGCAGCGTTGAAGATTGGTCGGGGGCACGTGAGACCCAGTACTTC
TRBD2 | many | TRBJ2-1 | TRBV5-4 | CASSPWGTSGRNEQFF | TGTGCCAGCAGCCCCTGGGGGACTAGCGGGAGAAATGAGCAGTTCTTC
NA | many | TRBJ1-2 | TRBV12-3/TRBV12-4 | CASSSGTLDGYTF | TGTGCCAGCAGCTCCGGGACCCTTGATGGCTACACCTTC
NA | many | TRBJ1-6 | TRBV6-2/TRBV6-3 | CASSYGPNSPLHF | TGTGCCAGCAGTTACGGGCCTAATTCACCCCTCCACTTT
NA | many | TRBJ2-5 | TRBV5-1 | CASSESVQETQYF | TGCGCCAGCAGTGAGTCTGTTCAAGAGACCCAGTACTTC
NA | many | TRBJ2-5 | TRBV18 | CASSPTIETQYF | TGTGCCAGCTCACCCACAATCGAGACCCAGTACTTC
NA | many | TRBJ2-7 | TRBV12-3/TRBV12-4 | CASSSARDWRYEQYF | TGTGCCAGCAGTTCAGCTCGGGACTGGCGCTACGAGCAGTACTTC
TRBD2 | many | TRBJ2-1 | TRBV5-1 | CASSLGAGGDNEQFF | TGCGCCAGCAGCTTGGGGGCGGGAGGGGACAATGAGCAGTTCTTC
NA | many | TRBJ2-3 | TRBV4-1 | CASSQWRDSTDTQYF | TGCGCCAGCAGCCAATGGCGGGACTCCACAGATACGCAGTATTTT
NA | many | TRBJ2-3 | TRBV6-1 | CASIGLRGSTDTQYF | TGTGCCAGCATAGGACTCAGGGGAAGCACAGATACGCAGTATTTT